The 25 T cell receptor beta chains reported below all come from one sample, sequenced in a study of T cells after yellow fever vaccination. MiXCR, run by TCRdb on the 5' RACE reads, gives a single entry per CDR3 protein. The data hold approximately 300,000 distinct CDR3 sequences, with over 8.5% observed a single time. Sequenced material: CD4+ T cells sorted from PBMCs, taken 45 days after the yellow fever booster vaccination. These receptor sequences come from a man younger than 35 who received the YFV17D yellow fever vaccine.

Written as DNA, the CDR3 is TGTGCCAGCAGACGGGGGGGACTCACAGATACGCAGTATTTT. Its protein product is CASRRGGLTDTQYF. V and J are TRBV7-3 and TRBJ2-3; 8 nucleotides match TRBD2. The CDR3 extends over 14 amino acids. Germline trimming cut 6 bases from V and 2 bases from J; bases unmatched to any gene: 4. Germline V CDR1 and CDR2: SGHTA, FQGTGA.

This clonotype was seen a few times. This chain joins TRBV4-2 and TRBJ2-3; D might be TRBD1 or TRBD2, each matching 6 bases. CDR3 length equals 16 residues. V was clipped by 3 bases and J by 2 bases, with 15 bases between them. Germline-derived CDR1 and CDR2 are LGHNA and YNFKEQ. The CDR3 DNA follows: TGTGCCAGCAGCCACACCTCGGGGGCCTTCACAGATACGCAGTATTTT. This translates into CASSHTSGAFTDTQYF.

There are many counts of this clonotype. V and J are TRBV7-2 and TRBJ2-3; TRBD2 aligns across 12 bases. The J segment lost 2 bases and the V segment lost 3 bases, leaving 9 bases of the junction unmatched. The CDR3 runs to 18 residues. Germline V gene sequence: CDR1 SGHTA, CDR2 FQGNSA. The CDR3 loop is CASSFTLAGGNPTDTQYF. For the CDR3, the DNA is TGTGCCAGCAGCTTCACCCTAGCGGGGGGGAACCCCACAGATACGCAGTATTTT.

In its sample, this clonotype was seen a few times. The chain recombines TRBV7-2 with TRBJ2-5; D gene ambiguous. This CDR3 region has 14 residues. From germline, CDR1 is SGHTA and CDR2 FQGNSA. The V end lost 4 bases, the J end lost 5 bases, and 14 bases lay between the germline ends. Here the CDR3 DNA reads TGTGCCAGCAGCTCCACGTGGTCCTCGGAGACCCAGTACTTC. The encoded protein is CASSSTWSSETQYF.

This clonotype was seen only a few times. V and J are TRBV7-9 and TRBJ2-5; D unclear. This CDR3 is built from 14 residues. The V end was cut by 2 bases, the J end by 2 bases, with 9 bases between. Germline loops: CDR1 SEHNR, CDR2 FQNEAQ (reference sequence). DNA for the CDR3: TGTGCCAGCAGCTTAATGGTGGTTCAAGAGACCCAGTACTTC. It encodes CASSLMVVQETQYF.

The rearrangement links TRBV5-1 to TRBJ2-7; 8 nucleotides align to TRBD1. Germline trimming cut 5 bases from V and 2 bases from J; bases unmatched to any gene: 9. The length of the CDR3 is 15 residues. Germline V lookup: CDR1 SGHRS, CDR2 YFSETQ. Here the CDR3 DNA reads TGCGCCAGCAGGGGGGCCGGGACAGGAGCCTACGAGCAGTACTTC. It is translated as CASRGAGTGAYEQYF.

In its sample, this clonotype was seen many times. The rearrangement links TRBV4-1 to TRBJ2-3; TRBD2 agrees at 11 bases. This CDR3 region has 14 residues. The trim removed 4 bases at V and 6 bases at J, leaving 3 bases unmatched. The V gene's germline CDR1 is MGHRA and CDR2 YSYEKL. CDR3 amino acids: CASSRLAGLDTQYF. The DNA of the CDR3 is TGCGCCAGCAGCCGACTAGCGGGGTTGGATACGCAGTATTTT.

This clonotype turned up a few times. The gene calls are TRBV10-3 and TRBJ2-5; TRBD1 aligns across 9 bases. The CDR3 has 16 residues. The V gene end was trimmed by 6 bases and the J gene end by 0 bases; junction bases not matched to a gene: 8. Germline-derived CDR1 and CDR2 are ENHRY and SYGVKD. CDR3 DNA sequence: TGTGCCATCAGCCGACAGGGGGGACCGTACCAAGAGACCCAGTACTTC. This sequence encodes CAISRQGGPYQETQYF.

The gene calls are TRBV25-1 and TRBJ2-7; either TRBD1 or TRBD2 may fit D (5 bases each). CDR1 is MGHDK and CDR2 is SYGVNS in the germline V gene. Trimming removed 10 bases from V and 5 bases from J, with 18 bases in between. CDR3 size: 13 residues. The CDR3 is CATNGADTDEQYV. In DNA form, the CDR3 reads TGTGCCACCAACGGGGCCGATACCGACGAGCAGTACGTC.

The rearrangement uses TRBV7-3 and TRBJ2-2; 7 bases agree with TRBD1. This CDR3 spans 14 amino acids. Germline-derived CDR1 and CDR2 are SGHTA and FQGTGA. Trimming cost V 0 bases and J 7 bases; bases outside gene matches: 2. The CDR3, as DNA: TGTGCCAGCAGCTTAACAGGGGGCTTCGGGGAGCTGTTTTTT. This translates into CASSLTGGFGELFF.

The V and J genes are TRBV7-2 and TRBJ2-3; D possibly corresponds to TRBD2 (7 bases). V was pared by 2 bases and J by 6 bases, with 15 bases between. Germline V lookup: CDR1 SGHTA, CDR2 FQGNSA. There are 15 residues in the CDR3. The CDR3 DNA sequence: TGTGCCAGCAGCTTAACGGCGGGGGCGGGGGATACGCAGTATTTT. Translated: CASSLTAGAGDTQYF.

This clonotype was seen only a few times. This rearrangement joins TRBV12-3 or TRBV12-4 to TRBJ2-2; D possibly matches TRBD1 or TRBD2 (6 bases each). The CDR3 extends over 16 amino acids. V was pared by 6 bases and J by 0 bases, with 14 bases between. CDR3 residues: CASSAGHFSNTGELFF. DNA of the CDR3: TGTGCCAGCAGCGCGGGACACTTCTCGAACACCGGGGAGCTGTTTTTT.

CDR3 region: CASRRRAANTGELFF. CDR3 nucleotides: TGTGCCAGCAGGAGGAGGGCCGCGAACACCGGGGAGCTGTTTTTT. V and J are TRBV7-2 and TRBJ2-2, with a tentative D call TRBD2 (6 bases). Germline V gives CDR1 SGHTA, CDR2 FQGNSA. With 6 bases removed from V and 0 bases from J, the gap between germline ends came to 11 bases. CDR3 length equals 15 residues. Complete variable domain (other parts from reference TRBV7-2 and TRBJ2-2): GAGVSQSPSNKVTEKGKDVELRCDPISGHTALYWYRQSLGQGLEFLIYFQGNSAPDKSGLPSDRFSAERTGGSVSTLTIQRTQQEDSAVYLCASRRRAANTGELFFGEGSRLTVL.

This clonotype was counted only a few times. The chain recombines TRBV29-1 with TRBJ2-1; 12 nucleotides agree with TRBD2. The V gene end was trimmed by 6 bases and the J gene end by 1 base; junction bases not matched to a gene: 16. CDR3 length equals 19 residues. The germline CDR1 and CDR2 sequences are SQVTM and ANQGSEA. The CDR3 region has the DNA TGCAGCGTCGAGCGGCTGCTAGCGGGGGGGCAGTCGTCCTACAATGAGCAGTTCTTC. Its protein product is CSVERLLAGGQSSYNEQFF.

The chain carries TRBV7-6 and TRBJ2-3, with D hard to call. Germline V gene sequence: CDR1 SGHVS, CDR2 FNYEAQ. Trimming cost V 5 bases and J 7 bases, with 10 bases left between them. There are 12 residues in the CDR3. The CDR3 coding sequence is TGTGCCAGCAGCCCCCCAGGAAATACGCAGTATTTT. Translating it yields CASSPPGNTQYF.

The chain links TRBV7-2 to TRBJ2-5, with 11 bases matching TRBD2. V lost 4 bases to trimming and J lost 4 bases; unmatched junction nucleotides: 8. Germline values: CDR1 SGHTA, CDR2 FQGNSA. This CDR3 comprises 16 residues. The CDR3 loop is CASSSGTSGEGETQYF. CDR3 bases: TGTGCCAGCAGCTCCGGGACTAGCGGAGAAGGAGAGACCCAGTACTTC.

This clonotype was seen more than once but under ten times. The rearrangement uses TRBV6-2 or TRBV6-3 and TRBJ2-7, with a weak D call TRBD1 (5 bases). The germline V and J ends were trimmed by 5 bases and 3 bases, with 14 bases remaining between them. There are 14 residues in the CDR3. Germline-derived CDR1 and CDR2 are MNHEY and SVGEGT. The CDR3 DNA sequence: TGTGCCAGCAGTACCACAGGTGCCCTCTACGAGCAGTACGTC. This encodes CASSTTGALYEQYV.

This clonotype turned up a few times. The chain joins TRBV19 to TRBJ1-3; possibly TRBD1 for D (6 bases). The CDR3 extends over 18 amino acids. Looked up from germline, CDR1 is LNHDA and CDR2 is SQIVND (reference sequence). The V end was cut by 3 bases, the J end by 0 bases, with 18 bases between. CDR3: CASSMLEYRENSGNTIYF. The CDR3 coding sequence is TGTGCCAGTAGTATGCTGGAGTACAGGGAAAACTCTGGAAACACCATATATTTT.

This clonotype appeared a few times. This chain joins TRBV2 and TRBJ1-1; 7 positions match TRBD1. The CDR3 extends over 13 amino acids. The V segment lost 7 bases and the J segment 3 bases; nucleotides outside the gene matches: 5. CDR1 SNHLY and CDR2 FYNNEI come from the germline V gene. CDR3 nucleotide sequence: TGTGCCAGCATTATAGACAGGGACACTGAAGCTTTCTTT. Translation gives CASIIDRDTEAFF.

There are many counts of this clonotype. The rearrangement uses TRBV20-1 and TRBJ1-5; 10 bases fit TRBD1. The CDR3 sequence is 16 residues long. The J segment lost 5 bases and the V segment lost 3 bases, leaving 10 bases of the junction unmatched. The germline V gene has CDR1 DFQATT and CDR2 SNEGSKA (reference sequence). The CDR3 reads CSARDSGTGEDQPQHF. CDR3 nucleotides: TGCAGTGCTAGGGATTCCGGGACAGGGGAGGATCAGCCCCAGCATTTT.

The rearrangement links TRBV6-5 to TRBJ1-1; 7 bases agree with TRBD1. This CDR3 is built from 15 residues. The V segment lost 6 bases and the J segment 5 bases; nucleotides outside the gene matches: 12. In germline, CDR1 is MNHEY, CDR2 SVGAGI. CDR3 amino acids: CASRLTSTGTTEAFF. In nucleotides, the CDR3 is TGTGCCAGCAGACTGACTTCGACAGGGACTACTGAAGCTTTCTTT.

V gene TRBV28 combines with J gene TRBJ2-7; a weak D match, TRBD1 (8 bases). This CDR3 has 16 amino acids. Germline V lookup: CDR1 MDHEN, CDR2 SYDVKM. Trimming pared 5 bases from V and 3 bases from J, leaving 20 bases between. In DNA form, the CDR3 reads TGTGCCAGCAGTACCCCAGGGGGCGGGGGCGGCTACGAGCAGTACGTC. Protein: CASSTPGGGGGYEQYV.

J is TRBJ2-5 and V is TRBV27; weak D call: TRBD2 (7 bases). The germline gives CDR1 MNHEY, CDR2 SMNVEV (reference sequence). The CDR3 totals 14 residues. V was pared by 7 bases and J by 3 bases, with 15 bases between. The CDR3 region is CASMGIGGEETQYF. The CDR3 coding sequence is TGTGCCAGCATGGGTATAGGGGGGGAAGAGACCCAGTACTTC.

The J gene is TRBJ1-4, the V gene TRBV9; D is uncertain. Per the germline V gene, CDR1 is SGDLS and CDR2 is YYNGEE. Trimming removed 4 bases from V and 7 bases from J, with 17 bases in between. The CDR3 totals 15 residues. The CDR3 DNA sequence: TGTGCCAGCAGCCCAAGCGGGTGGGGAAGTGAAAAACTGTTTTTT. Its protein is CASSPSGWGSEKLFF.

This clonotype was recorded a few times. This chain uses TRBV7-2 with TRBJ2-3; D is unclear. CDR1 is SGHTA, CDR2 FQGNSA, per germline. V lost 4 bases, J lost 1 base, and 12 bases lay in between. This CDR3 has 15 residues. This chain's CDR3 is CASSSYSLGTDTQYF. CDR3 DNA sequence: TGTGCCAGCAGCTCCTACTCTCTCGGCACAGATACGCAGTATTTT. The variable domain in full, completed from reference TRBV7-2 and TRBJ2-3, reads GAGVSQSPSNKVTEKGKDVELRCDPISGHTALYWYRQSLGQGLEFLIYFQGNSAPDKSGLPSDRFSAERTGGSVSTLTIQRTQQEDSAVYLCASSSYSLGTDTQYFGPGTRLTVL.